These 30 T cell receptor beta chains share one sample of origin, sequenced in a study of T-cell reconstitution after alpha-beta-depleted transplantation in children. The library targeted TCRbeta and was prepared with unique molecular identifiers. TCRdb used MiXCR to reprocess the PCR reads, holding one entry per CDR3 protein. The data hold around 680,000 distinct CDR3 sequences, with roughly 15% observed a single time. This specimen was PBMCs from the stem cell graft donor, taken from the stem cell graft. The receptors originated from a human donor who donated a stem cell graft to a child with acute myeloid leukemia.

This clonotype was counted many times. This chain joins TRBV20-1 and TRBJ1-1; tentative D call: TRBD1 (5 bases). Trimming took off 7 bases at V and 3 bases at J, with 15 bases between the two ends. The germline CDR1 and CDR2 sequences are DFQATT and SNEGSKA (reference sequence). The CDR3 runs 13 residues. The CDR3 sequence: CSVPGGTYTEAFF. Here the CDR3 DNA reads TGCAGTGTTCCCGGGGGGACCTACACTGAAGCTTTCTTT.

The rearrangement joins TRBV6-5 to TRBJ2-1, with no clear D. The CDR3 consists of 9 residues. Germline V CDR1 and CDR2: MNHEY, SVGAGI. This chain's CDR3 is CSYKNEQFF. CDR3 sequence (DNA): TGTTCTTATAAGAATGAGCAGTTCTTC.

This clonotype was counted a few times. V is TRBV7-2 and J is TRBJ2-1; 8 positions match TRBD2. The CDR3 extends over 15 amino acids. Unmatched junction bases numbered 6, after V lost 2 bases and J lost 6 bases. Germline CDR1 reads SGHTA; CDR2 reads FQGNSA. Here the CDR3 reads CASSLTGGVRNEQFF. For the CDR3, the DNA is TGTGCCAGCAGCTTAACCGGGGGGGTCCGCAATGAGCAGTTCTTC.

This clonotype has more than one count but fewer than ten. The chain is built from TRBV5-1 and TRBJ2-2; the match to TRBD1 covers 7 bases. The CDR3 contains 13 residues. Germline CDR1 is SGHRS and CDR2 is YFSETQ. J was trimmed by 6 bases and V by 5 bases; bases with no gene match: 4. Here the CDR3 DNA reads TGCGCCAGCAGTTACACAGGGGCCGGGGAGCTGTTTTTT. This gives the protein CASSYTGAGELFF.

The chain links TRBV28 to TRBJ1-4; D unresolved. The CDR3 has 15 residues. The germline V and J ends were trimmed by 3 bases and 0 bases, with 8 bases remaining between them. Germline CDR1 MDHEN, CDR2 SYDVKM. The CDR3: CASSFSTATNEKLFF. CDR3 nucleotide sequence: TGTGCCAGCAGTTTTTCAACAGCAACTAATGAAAAACTGTTTTTT.

The sample holds many counts of this clonotype. This sequence joins TRBV7-3 and TRBJ2-1; tentative D call: TRBD2 (6 bases). Per the germline V gene, CDR1 is SGHTA and CDR2 is FQGTGA. This CDR3 is built from 14 residues. V dropped 1 base and J dropped 9 bases, with 13 bases sitting between them. CDR3 region: CASSLSPGVGEQFF. DNA for the CDR3: TGTGCCAGCAGCTTAAGTCCGGGGGTTGGTGAGCAGTTCTTC.

J is TRBJ2-7 and V is TRBV7-9; 11 nucleotides align to TRBD2. The CDR3 is made up of 17 amino acids. CDR1 SEHNR and CDR2 FQNEAQ come from the germline V gene (reference sequence). V shed 5 bases, J shed 3 bases, and the junction held 12 bases outside the gene matches. Written as DNA, the CDR3 is TGTGCCAGCAGCGCTCTAGCGGGGGGCGTACTGAACTACGAGCAGTACTTC. Protein sequence: CASSALAGGVLNYEQYF.

This clonotype was recorded at least ten times. The J gene is TRBJ2-1, the V gene TRBV27; perhaps D is TRBD1 or TRBD2 (5 bases each). The CDR3 totals 14 residues. Germline CDR1 and CDR2: MNHEY and SMNVEV (reference sequence). Trimming left V 5 bases short and J 4 bases short, with 12 bases between. The CDR3 sequence is CASSRRGNYNEQFF. The DNA of the CDR3 is TGTGCCAGCAGTCGACGGGGCAATTACAATGAGCAGTTCTTC.

This chain connects TRBV27 to TRBJ2-3; D is unresolved. Per germline, CDR1 MNHEY and CDR2 SMNVEV (reference sequence). CDR3 length: 14 amino acids. V shed 9 bases and J shed 1 base, with 14 bases lying between them. CDR3 protein: CASNLRRRTDTQYF. The CDR3 nucleotides are TGTGCCAGTAACCTCAGGAGACGCACAGATACGCAGTATTTT.

This clonotype was counted many times. The chain has TRBV20-1 and TRBJ2-1; no reliable D call. V lost 6 bases and J 0 bases, leaving 12 bases between the germline ends. The germline CDR1 and CDR2 sequences are DFQATT and SNEGSKA (reference sequence). This CDR3 region has 14 residues. The chain's CDR3 is CSATGRSSYNEQFF. The CDR3 DNA sequence: TGCAGTGCAACCGGACGGAGCTCCTACAATGAGCAGTTCTTC.

This clonotype appeared many times. This chain uses TRBV20-1 with TRBJ2-5; 13 nucleotides agree with TRBD2. Germline loops: CDR1 DFQATT, CDR2 SNEGSKA (reference sequence). The CDR3 has 17 residues. V lost 0 bases, J lost 4 bases, and 8 bases stayed unmatched. The CDR3 bases are TGCAGTGCTAGAGACCTACTAGCGGGGGGGCCACGAGAGACCCAGTACTTC. Amino acids: CSARDLLAGGPRETQYF.

This clonotype has at least ten counts. The genes are TRBV20-1 and TRBJ2-3; the match to TRBD2 covers 10 bases. The germline CDR1 and CDR2 sequences are DFQATT and SNEGSKA (reference sequence). CDR3 length equals 15 residues. With 3 bases clipped from V and 0 bases from J, the junction kept 3 bases outside the gene matches. CDR3 DNA sequence: TGCAGTGCTAGGCTAGCGGGGGACAGCACAGATACGCAGTATTTT. Protein product: CSARLAGDSTDTQYF.

There are many counts of this clonotype. This chain links TRBV20-1 with TRBJ1-4, with TRBD1 matching over 7 bases. V lost 5 bases, J lost 8 bases, and 11 bases stayed unmatched. This CDR3 has 14 amino acids. Germline V gene sequence: CDR1 DFQATT, CDR2 SNEGSKA (reference sequence). The CDR3 nucleotides are TGCAGTGCTGATGACGCTTCAGGGGGAGAAAAACTGTTTTTT. Protein sequence: CSADDASGGEKLFF.

This clonotype was seen repeatedly, ten times or more. The chain has TRBV15 and TRBJ1-5, with a tentative D call TRBD1 (5 bases). This CDR3 contains 13 residues. The ends were cut back, 3 bases at V and 4 bases at J, with 7 bases in the middle. Germline-derived CDR1 and CDR2 are LNHNV and YYDKDF (reference sequence). Here the CDR3 reads CATSRRGNQPQHF. The CDR3 DNA reads as TGTGCCACCAGCAGGAGGGGAAATCAGCCCCAGCATTTT.

A word on this clonotype: It may be a read error: a sequence one base away is much more abundant. The chain joins TRBV29-1 to TRBJ1-1; the D is unclear. The V gene's germline CDR1 is SQVTM and CDR2 ANQGSEA. The CDR3 spans 12 residues. Deletions cut 4 bases from V and 1 base from J, with 7 bases between. The CDR3 sequence is CSVGPWNTEAFF. In DNA, the CDR3 is TGCAGCGTTGGACCGTGGAACACTGAAGCTTTCTTT.

In its sample, this clonotype was seen a few times. The chain has TRBV20-1 and TRBJ1-4; TRBD1 agrees at 7 bases. CDR3 length: 15 amino acids. Trimming took 0 bases from V and 6 from J; bases not matched to a gene: 7. The germline gives CDR1 DFQATT, CDR2 SNEGSKA (reference sequence). The CDR3 here is CSARDQGGRDEKLFF. The CDR3 DNA reads TGCAGTGCTAGAGATCAGGGGGGTAGGGATGAAAAACTGTTTTTT.

This clonotype was observed at least ten times. The genes are TRBV20-1 and TRBJ2-2; no definite D call. CDR1 DFQATT and CDR2 SNEGSKA come from the germline V gene (reference sequence). The V and J ends lost 5 bases and 4 bases respectively, with 8 bases between them. The CDR3 spans 12 residues. This chain's CDR3 is CSAAWSTGELFF. The CDR3 coding sequence is TGCAGTGCTGCCTGGAGCACCGGGGAGCTGTTTTTT.

The table lists this clonotype with a few counts. V gene TRBV5-1 combines with J gene TRBJ2-1; 7 positions match TRBD1. Germline V gene sequence: CDR1 SGHRS, CDR2 YFSETQ. This CDR3 is built from 12 residues. Trimming removed 2 bases from V and 8 bases from J; junction bases left unmatched: 1. The CDR3 sequence: CASSFQGDEQFF. CDR3 in DNA: TGCGCCAGCAGCTTTCAGGGGGATGAGCAGTTCTTC.

CDR3 DNA sequence: TGTGCCAGCAGTTTCTCCTCCGGGACTAGTACCGAGACCCAGTACTTC. Protein: CASSFSSGTSTETQYF. The rearrangement joins TRBV6-5 to TRBJ2-5, with 8 bases aligning to TRBD2. The germline V gene encodes CDR1 MNHEY and CDR2 SVGAGI. The V gene end was trimmed by 4 bases and the J gene end by 5 bases; junction bases not matched to a gene: 12. The CDR3 covers 16 residues.

The chain uses TRBV11-2 and TRBJ2-3; D gene unclear. CDR3 length: 20 residues. Looked up from germline, CDR1 is SGHAT and CDR2 is FQNNGV. Trimming left V 5 bases short and J 0 bases short, with 27 bases between. CDR3 loop: CASSPVGLGILLSSTDTQYF. CDR3 bases: TGTGCCAGCAGCCCCGTCGGGTTAGGGATCCTCCTGTCTAGCACAGATACGCAGTATTTT.

This clonotype came up once. A much larger clonotype is one base distant, so this may be a read error. The rearrangement links TRBV20-1 to TRBJ2-2; TRBD1 agrees at 7 bases. The CDR3 spans 15 residues. Germline CDR1 reads DFQATT; CDR2 reads SNEGSKA (reference sequence). Losses at the gene ends were 2 bases for V and 7 bases for J; bases not matched to a gene: 10. The CDR3 here is CSARTGTASFGELFF. DNA of the CDR3: TGCAGTGCTAGAACCGGGACAGCTTCCTTCGGGGAGCTGTTTTTT.

The chain combines TRBV9 with TRBJ2-5; 11 nucleotides match TRBD2. Germline V CDR1 and CDR2: SGDLS, YYNGEE. CDR3 length: 18 residues. With V trimmed by 3 bases and J by 4 bases, 14 bases remained unmatched. CDR3 amino acids: CASSAGESLAGVGETQYF. For the CDR3, the DNA is TGTGCCAGCAGCGCCGGCGAGTCACTAGCGGGGGTCGGAGAGACCCAGTACTTC.

This clonotype occurred a few times. The chain recombines TRBV28 with TRBJ2-5; D not resolved. The CDR3 extends over 16 amino acids. The germline gives CDR1 MDHEN, CDR2 SYDVKM. The V end lost 6 bases, the J end lost 6 bases, and 23 bases lay between the germline ends. The CDR3 sequence: CASRPLQSVLRKTQYF. In DNA, the CDR3 is TGTGCCAGCAGACCTCTACAATCCGTCTTGAGAAAGACCCAGTACTTC.

This clonotype has at least ten counts. The CDR3 loop is CSARGARSTEAFF. As DNA, the CDR3 is TGCAGTGCTAGAGGGGCGCGGAGCACTGAAGCTTTCTTT. The rearrangement links TRBV20-1 to TRBJ1-1; D not resolved. The germline V and J ends were trimmed by 1 base and 4 bases, with 10 bases remaining between them. The V gene's germline CDR1 is DFQATT and CDR2 SNEGSKA (reference sequence). There are 13 residues in the CDR3.

The chain carries TRBV20-1 and TRBJ1-5; D is unresolved. With 6 bases removed from V and 0 bases from J, the gap between germline ends came to 18 bases. CDR1 is DFQATT, CDR2 SNEGSKA, per germline (reference sequence). This CDR3 comprises 16 residues. CDR3 in amino acids: CSALSVWEYSNQPQHF. CDR3 sequence (DNA): TGCAGTGCCCTTTCCGTCTGGGAGTATAGCAATCAGCCCCAGCATTTT.

Many counts were recorded for this clonotype. The chain is built from TRBV20-1 and TRBJ1-2; 10 positions agree with TRBD1. This CDR3 is 14 amino acids long. CDR1 DFQATT and CDR2 SNEGSKA come from the germline V gene (reference sequence). The ends lost 3 bases at V and 6 bases at J; junction bases unmatched: 7. CDR3 sequence reads: CSASSTGGLNGYTF. CDR3 DNA: TGCAGTGCTAGCTCGACAGGGGGCTTAAATGGCTACACCTTC.

This clonotype was observed a few times. The V gene is TRBV10-3, the J gene TRBJ2-7, with D possibly being TRBD2 (5 bases). The CDR3 is made up of 13 amino acids. Deletions cut 7 bases from V and 2 bases from J, with 12 bases between. CDR1 and CDR2 (germline): ENHRY, SYGVKD. DNA for the CDR3: TGTGCCATCATGGGAGACGTGGCCTACGAGCAGTACTTC. Its protein is CAIMGDVAYEQYF.

The table lists this clonotype with many counts. The rearrangement links TRBV20-1 to TRBJ2-1; TRBD2 might be the D (6 bases). The CDR3 is made up of 16 amino acids. V was clipped by 5 bases and J by 8 bases, with 25 bases between them. Germline V gene sequence: CDR1 DFQATT, CDR2 SNEGSKA (reference sequence). The CDR3 sequence is CSAGPLVGGVSYEQFF. DNA of the CDR3: TGCAGTGCTGGCCCCCTAGTGGGCGGGGTTTCGTATGAGCAGTTCTTC.

The chain couples TRBV7-9 to TRBJ2-7; no reliable D call. V gave up 2 bases and J gave up 2 bases, with 13 bases separating them. The CDR3 is 15 residues long. Per the germline V gene, CDR1 is SEHNR and CDR2 is FQNEAQ (reference sequence). CDR3: CASSLQNGGTYEQYF. The CDR3 bases are TGTGCCAGCAGCTTACAGAACGGCGGAACCTACGAGCAGTACTTC.

The chain uses TRBV12-5 and TRBJ2-2; no definite D call. Trimming took off 6 bases at V and 0 bases at J, with 11 bases between the two ends. CDR1 and CDR2 from the germline V gene are LGHNT and FRNRAP. The CDR3 spans 15 residues. CDR3: CASGPDPTNTGELFF. The CDR3 DNA follows: TGTGCTAGTGGCCCGGACCCAACGAACACCGGGGAGCTGTTTTTT.